This entry lists 31 T cell receptor beta chains sequenced from one sample in a study of T cells in Graves' hyperthyroidism and ophthalmopathy. What was amplified from RNA transcripts were TCR beta CDR3 regions. The primer set for the first-round RT-PCR of the TCR CDR3 was HTBI. TCRdb re-called the multiplex PCR reads through MiXCR, storing one row per CDR3 protein. The sample yields about 640,000 distinct CDR3 sequences, 20% to 25% seen once. Sequenced sample: blood. The receptor set was obtained from a man aged 25 to 40 with Graves' ophthalmopathy.

The chain has TRBV5-6 and TRBJ1-1; no clear D gene. From germline, CDR1 is SGHDT and CDR2 YYEEEE. The V gene lost 0 bases and the J gene lost 5 bases, with 8 bases spanning the gap. This CDR3 comprises 13 residues. This CDR3 reads CASSLDARTEAFF. Written as DNA, the CDR3 is TGTGCCAGCAGCTTGGACGCGAGGACTGAAGCTTTCTTT.

The chain combines TRBV20-1 with TRBJ2-7; D unresolved. The CDR3 is 9 amino acids. Germline assignment: CDR1 DFQATT and CDR2 SNEGSKA (reference sequence). The V gene lost 5 bases and the J gene lost 4 bases, with 3 bases spanning the gap. The CDR3 loop reads CSAGYEQYF. The CDR3 DNA reads as TGCAGTGCTGGGTACGAGCAGTACTTC.

This chain connects TRBV7-6 to TRBJ2-7; D is possibly TRBD2 (5 bases). CDR1 and CDR2 from the germline V gene are SGHVS and FNYEAQ. This CDR3 is built from 15 residues. The V end lost 1 base, the J end lost 7 bases, and 17 bases lay between the germline ends. The CDR3 nucleotides are TGTGCCAGCAGCTTAGAGGCGGGCTCTGCCTTGGAGCAGTACTTC. Its translation: CASSLEAGSALEQYF.

The chain uses TRBV7-9 and TRBJ1-2, with 9 bases identical to TRBD1. J lost 5 bases, V lost 3 bases, and 7 bases had no gene match. CDR1 and CDR2 (germline): SEHNR, FQNEAQ (reference sequence). The CDR3 runs to 15 residues. CDR3 sequence: CASSFLSDRGYGYTF. Written as DNA, the CDR3 is TGTGCCAGCAGCTTCCTTTCGGACAGGGGATATGGCTACACCTTC.

Remarks on this clonotype: A much more abundant neighbour one base away suggests this may be a read error. The chain is built from TRBV4-1 and TRBJ2-7; the D is unclear. This CDR3 region has 14 residues. In germline, CDR1 is MGHRA, CDR2 YSYEKL. CDR3 nucleotides: TGCGTCAGCAGCCAAGTGGCAACAGACTACGAGCAGTACTTC. This translates into CVSSQVATDYEQYF.

This clonotype was observed at least ten times. The chain employs TRBV19 and TRBJ2-3; TRBD2 agrees at 7 bases. The CDR3 consists of 16 residues. The trim removed 3 bases at V and 0 bases at J, leaving 6 bases unmatched. The V gene's germline CDR1 is LNHDA and CDR2 SQIVND (reference sequence). CDR3 sequence reads: CASSIASGASTDTQYF. CDR3 DNA sequence: TGTGCCAGTAGTATTGCCAGCGGGGCTAGCACAGATACGCAGTATTTT.

Remarks on this clonotype: Sequence at one end of the junction differs from germline and may be a read error. The J gene is TRBJ2-5, the V gene TRBV7-7; D is tentatively TRBD1 or TRBD2 (5 bases each). The CDR3 is 16 amino acids. The germline CDR1 and CDR2 sequences are SSHAT and FNYEAQ (reference sequence). DNA of the CDR3: TGTGCTAGCAGCTTAGGTTCAGGGACCCCCTTGGAGACCCAGTACTTC. Its translation: CASSLGSGTPLETQYF.

Only a few counts were recorded for this clonotype. The chain employs TRBV28 and TRBJ2-4; D gene uncertain. Looked up from germline, CDR1 is MDHEN and CDR2 is SYDVKM. This CDR3 region has 11 residues. V lost 2 bases to trimming and J lost 15 bases, with 11 bases between them. Written as DNA, the CDR3 is TGTGCCAGCAGTTTAGGGCGGAAGTTGTACTTC. Translated: CASSLGRKLYF.

This clonotype came up many times. V usage is TRBV7-9 and J usage is TRBJ2-3; D call uncertain. The CDR3 is 14 residues long. Trimming shortened V by 1 base and J by 0 bases, and 5 bases separated the two germline ends. Germline assignment: CDR1 SEHNR and CDR2 FQNEAQ (reference sequence). The CDR3 coding sequence is TGTGCCAGCAGCTTAGGGCGGAGCACAGATACGCAGTATTTT. This gives the protein CASSLGRSTDTQYF. Looking up the rest from reference TRBV7-9 and TRBJ2-3 gives the full variable domain: DTGVSQNPRHKITKRGQNVTFRCDPISEHNRLYWYRQTLGQGPEFLTYFQNEAQLEKSRLLSDRFSAERPKGSFSTLEIQRTEQGDSAMYLCASSLGRSTDTQYFGPGTRLTVL.

The gene calls are TRBV11-2 and TRBJ2-1; no reliable D call. The V end lost 0 bases, the J end lost 0 bases, and 6 bases lay between the germline ends. The CDR3 sequence is 15 residues long. Germline values: CDR1 SGHAT, CDR2 FQNNGV. CDR3 protein: CASSLEFSSYNEQFF. CDR3 sequence (DNA): TGTGCCAGCAGCTTAGAGTTTAGCTCCTACAATGAGCAGTTCTTC.

The chain couples TRBV9 to TRBJ1-1; D is uncertain. In germline, CDR1 is SGDLS, CDR2 YYNGEE. V lost 0 bases to trimming and J lost 3 bases, with 6 bases between them. This CDR3 is built from 13 residues. Written as DNA, the CDR3 is TGTGCCAGCAGCGTAGTAACAGACACTGAAGCTTTCTTT. The encoded protein is CASSVVTDTEAFF.

This clonotype was observed at least ten times. The chain is built from TRBV30 and TRBJ1-1, with D possibly being TRBD1 (6 bases). CDR1 GTSNPN and CDR2 SVGIG come from the germline V gene (reference sequence). The CDR3 sequence is 12 residues long. Trimming took 1 base from V and 8 from J, leaving 11 bases between them. The CDR3 DNA reads TGTGCCTGGAGTGGCGAGGGGGGGGAAGCTTTCTTT. Translated: CAWSGEGGEAFF.

This clonotype was seen more than once but under ten times. This rearrangement joins TRBV27 to TRBJ2-2; 7 nucleotides match TRBD1. Looked up from germline, CDR1 is MNHEY and CDR2 is SMNVEV (reference sequence). Trimming took 0 bases from V and 3 from J; bases not matched to a gene: 4. The CDR3 consists of 16 residues. The CDR3 DNA sequence: TGTGCCAGCAGTTTATCGTATAGGGGGCACACCGGGGAGCTGTTTTTT. Its protein is CASSLSYRGHTGELFF.

The V call is TRBV20-1, the J call TRBJ2-1; D is unresolved. Germline V gives CDR1 DFQATT, CDR2 SNEGSKA (reference sequence). V was cut by 6 bases and J by 9 bases, with 12 bases left in between. The CDR3 totals 11 residues. CDR3 residues: CSAIELGEQFF. The CDR3 DNA reads TGCAGTGCCATTGAGCTGGGTGAGCAGTTCTTC.

On this clonotype: One junction end disagrees with the germline gene, perhaps due to a read error. The rearrangement links TRBV5-1 to TRBJ2-7, with D unresolved. Germline V gives CDR1 SGHRS, CDR2 YFSETQ. CDR3 length equals 13 residues. CDR3 DNA sequence: TGCGCCAGTAGCAGGCCAGGATCCTACGAGCAGCACTTC. Translation gives CASSRPGSYEQHF. Filled out from reference TRBV5-1 and TRBJ2-7, the complete variable domain reads KAGVTQTPRYLIKTRGQQVTLSCSPISGHRSVSWYQQTPGQGLQFLFEYFSETQRNKGNFPGRFSGRQFSNSRSEMNVSTLELGDSALYLCASSRPGSYEQHFGPGTRLTVT.

The V call is TRBV11-2, the J call TRBJ2-1; 13 bases align to TRBD2. The CDR3 runs to 17 residues. Germline V gene lookup returns CDR1 SGHAT and CDR2 FQNNGV. After removal of 6 bases from V and 9 bases from J, the junction contained 14 bases not matched to a gene. CDR3 amino acids: CASSLDSGTSGKGEQFF. In DNA, the CDR3 is TGTGCCAGCAGTCTAGACTCCGGGACTAGCGGGAAAGGTGAGCAGTTCTTC.

The chain is built from TRBV24-1 and TRBJ2-1; the D gene is possibly TRBD1 (7 bases). Trimming cost V 1 base and J 5 bases, with 14 bases left between them. This CDR3 has 16 residues. Germline-derived CDR1 and CDR2 are KGHDR and SFDVKD. Here the CDR3 DNA reads TGTGCCACCAGTGATTTCGTCCAGGGGGGCAACAATGAGCAGTTCTTC. Its protein is CATSDFVQGGNNEQFF.

In its sample, this clonotype was seen many times. The chain couples TRBV4-2 to TRBJ2-7, with 7 bases identical to TRBD2. The germline gives CDR1 LGHNA, CDR2 YNFKEQ. This CDR3 is built from 15 residues. V lost 1 base to trimming and J lost 2 bases; unmatched junction nucleotides: 5. The CDR3 DNA sequence: TGTGCCAGCAGCCAAGGCGGGAGCGAGACCTACGAGCAGTACTTC. Its protein product is CASSQGGSETYEQYF.

V and J are TRBV4-1 and TRBJ2-7; 7 positions match TRBD1. After removal of 4 bases from V and 2 bases from J, the junction contained 5 bases not matched to a gene. CDR1 is MGHRA and CDR2 is YSYEKL in the germline V gene. The CDR3 is 14 residues long. In DNA form, the CDR3 reads TGCGCCAGCAGCCTTGAGACAGGGACCTACGAGCAGTACTTC. Its translation: CASSLETGTYEQYF.

This clonotype came up many times. This chain connects TRBV5-1 to TRBJ1-1; weak D call: TRBD1 (6 bases). Trimming shortened V by 5 bases and J by 4 bases, and 18 bases separated the two germline ends. Germline V CDR1 and CDR2: SGHRS, YFSETQ. This CDR3 is 15 amino acids long. CDR3 nucleotide sequence: TGCGCCAGCAGAGCCAAACAGGGTCGGGGCACTGAAGCTTTCTTT. Its translation: CASRAKQGRGTEAFF.

The chain uses TRBV5-1 and TRBJ2-7; 9 positions agree with TRBD2. Trimming removed 0 bases from V and 5 bases from J; junction bases left unmatched: 6. The germline V gene encodes CDR1 SGHRS and CDR2 YFSETQ. CDR3 length equals 15 residues. DNA of the CDR3: TGCGCCAGCAGCTTGGCCTGGCGGGAGGGGGACGAGCAGTACTTC. Translating gives CASSLAWREGDEQYF.

J is TRBJ2-4 and V is TRBV4-1, with 8 bases fitting TRBD1. V lost 3 bases, J lost 5 bases, and 3 bases stayed unmatched. Per the germline V gene, CDR1 is MGHRA and CDR2 is YSYEKL. The CDR3 has 14 residues. CDR3 in DNA: TGCGCCAGCAGCCATCCAGGGGGCGAAAACATTCAGTACTTC. Translating gives CASSHPGGENIQYF.

The chain recombines TRBV28 with TRBJ2-4; possible D gene TRBD2, 5 bases. The length of the CDR3 is 16 residues. V gave up 7 bases and J gave up 9 bases, with 25 bases separating them. The germline gives CDR1 MDHEN, CDR2 SYDVKM. The CDR3 DNA reads as TGTGCCAGCAAGGGCCAACAGAGCCCGGACTGGGGCATTCAGTACTTC. Its translation: CASKGQQSPDWGIQYF.

The V call is TRBV9, the J call TRBJ2-7; TRBD2 matches at 7 bases. Germline V gene lookup returns CDR1 SGDLS and CDR2 YYNGEE. Losses at the gene ends were 0 bases for V and 4 bases for J; bases not matched to a gene: 4. This CDR3 contains 14 residues. This CDR3 is CASSVDWGGYEQYF. As DNA, the CDR3 is TGTGCCAGCAGCGTAGATTGGGGGGGATACGAGCAGTACTTC.

This clonotype was detected a few times. The chain combines TRBV29-1 with TRBJ2-2; D gene unclear. Trimming pared 2 bases from V and 4 bases from J, leaving 5 bases between. The CDR3 sequence is 12 residues long. Germline V gene lookup returns CDR1 SQVTM and CDR2 ANQGSEA. The CDR3 here is CSVERFTGELFF. In DNA form, the CDR3 reads TGCAGCGTTGAACGCTTCACCGGGGAGCTGTTTTTT.

This clonotype was recorded at least ten times. The chain is built from TRBV30 and TRBJ2-5; D not certain. Germline loops: CDR1 GTSNPN, CDR2 SVGIG (reference sequence). Trimming left V 0 bases short and J 5 bases short, with 10 bases between. The CDR3 covers 13 residues. This CDR3 is CAWSVGYSETQYF. CDR3 coding DNA: TGTGCCTGGAGTGTAGGTTATTCGGAGACCCAGTACTTC.

The chain recombines TRBV28 with TRBJ1-2; TRBD1 is a possible D gene (6 bases). V was pared by 5 bases and J by 7 bases, with 23 bases between. The CDR3 consists of 16 residues. Germline loops: CDR1 MDHEN, CDR2 SYDVKM. The CDR3 here is CASSPLDRSSGRGYTF. The DNA of the CDR3 is TGTGCCAGCAGTCCTTTGGACAGATCCTCGGGCCGTGGCTACACCTTC.

The chain is built from TRBV7-9 and TRBJ2-1; 8 positions agree with TRBD2. Per germline, CDR1 SEHNR and CDR2 FQNEAQ (reference sequence). The CDR3 sequence is 20 residues long. V was pared by 2 bases and J by 6 bases, with 21 bases of the junction left unmatched. CDR3 DNA: TGTGCCAGCAGCTTAATGGACGATCCGGGAGGGCCCAAACAGCGCAATGAGCAGTTCTTC. This gives the protein CASSLMDDPGGPKQRNEQFF.

This clonotype was observed at least ten times. The V call is TRBV28, the J call TRBJ2-5, with D perhaps being TRBD1 or TRBD2 (5 bases each). Trimming cost V 4 bases and J 7 bases, with 22 bases left between them. Germline CDR1 and CDR2: MDHEN and SYDVKM. There are 16 residues in the CDR3. The CDR3 loop is CASSSPPILRGGTQYF. Written as DNA, the CDR3 is TGTGCCAGCAGTTCCCCCCCGATACTCCGGGGCGGGACCCAGTACTTC.

This clonotype was counted ten times or more. The chain carries TRBV20-1 and TRBJ2-7; 7 nucleotides line up with TRBD1. The CDR3 sequence is 14 residues long. Trimming took 3 bases from V and 0 from J; bases not matched to a gene: 5. CDR1 is DFQATT and CDR2 is SNEGSKA in the germline V gene (reference sequence). Written as DNA, the CDR3 is TGCAGTGCTAGGGGTCGGACAGGCTCCTACGAGCAGTACTTC. It yields the protein CSARGRTGSYEQYF.

A few counts support this clonotype. V gene TRBV27 combines with J gene TRBJ2-7; 10 bases agree with TRBD2. Looked up from germline, CDR1 is MNHEY and CDR2 is SMNVEV (reference sequence). V gave up 3 bases and J gave up 7 bases; unmatched junction bases: 3. The CDR3 has 13 amino acids. The CDR3 DNA reads TGTGCCAGCAGTTTTTCTAGCGGGAGTGAGCAGTACTTC. It yields the protein CASSFSSGSEQYF.